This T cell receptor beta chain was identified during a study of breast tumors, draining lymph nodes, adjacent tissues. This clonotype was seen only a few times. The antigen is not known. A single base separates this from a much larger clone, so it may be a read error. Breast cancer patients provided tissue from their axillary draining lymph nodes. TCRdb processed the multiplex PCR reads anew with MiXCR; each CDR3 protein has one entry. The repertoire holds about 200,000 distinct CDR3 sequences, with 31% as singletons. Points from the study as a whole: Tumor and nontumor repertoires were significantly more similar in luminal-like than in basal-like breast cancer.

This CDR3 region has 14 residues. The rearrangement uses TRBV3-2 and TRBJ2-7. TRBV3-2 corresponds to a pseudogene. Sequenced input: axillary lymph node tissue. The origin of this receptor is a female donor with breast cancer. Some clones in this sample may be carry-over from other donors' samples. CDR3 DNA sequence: TGTGCCAGCAGCCAAGACTACAGCTACTACGAGCAGTGCTTC. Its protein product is CASSQDYSYYEQCF.